Sequencing of this T cell receptor (beta chain) was carried out in a study of T-cell reconstitution after alpha-beta-depleted transplantation in children. A TCRbeta library incorporating unique molecular identifiers was prepared. TCRdb reprocessed the PCR reads via MiXCR and lists one record per CDR3 protein. The sample holds some 48,000 distinct CDR3 sequences, more than 5% seen once. Germline loops: CDR1 SGHAT, CDR2 FQNNGV. The V end was cut by 0 bases, the J end by 0 bases, with 6 bases between. The CDR3 consists of 14 residues. This clonotype was detected ten times or more. Its antigen is currently unknown. Notes on the study in general: Some patients showed high day-60 TCRbeta diversity, which derived from surviving recipient T cells and thymic progenitors. Approximately two months post-transplant, alpha-beta T cells reportedly originated from several hundred expanded graft clones.

This rearrangement joins TRBV11-2 to TRBJ2-7; D is ambiguous. Sequenced material: PBMCs, mostly from graft donor cells, taken 60 days after TCRalphabeta/CD19-depleted stem cell transplant. This clonotype was sampled from a female patient aged 2-15 years who had a stem cell transplant for aplastic anemia, so the T cells may come from the graft donor. For the CDR3, the DNA is TGTGCCAGCAGCTTAGAACGGAGCTCCTACGAGCAGTACTTC. This translates into CASSLERSSYEQYF.